This T cell receptor beta chain was captured by sequencing in a study of blood T cell repertoires in COVID-19. Overall study context: The United States, Italy and Spain provided the acute and convalescent COVID-19 samples.

The CDR3 contains 16 residues. Germline V gene data show CDR1 as SGHNT and CDR2 as YYREEE (reference sequence). J was trimmed by 4 bases and V by 0 bases; bases with no gene match: 1. In the authors' methods: From reference gene primer amplification, estimates of nucleated cell counts were derived. The method was immunoSEQ multiplex PCR; TCRdb's version includes in-frame clones alone and lacks a portion of them. V and J calls and clone size come straight from that table; D and trimming were deduced from the DNA. The sample consists of some 260,000 clones, over 65% of them appearing once. This clonotype was obtained from a woman older than 75 with acute or convalescent COVID-19. The chain is built from TRBV5-4 and TRBJ2-5; 15 positions match TRBD2. What was sequenced was peripheral blood. CDR3 protein: CASSLGTSGGAETQYF. The CDR3 DNA reads TGTGCCAGCAGCTTGGGGACTAGCGGGGGGGCAGAGACCCAGTACTTC. The variable domain in full, with the rest retrieved from reference TRBV5-4 and TRBJ2-5, is ETGVTQSPTHLIKTRGQQVTLRCSSQSGHNTVSWYQQALGQGPQFIFQYYREEENGRGNFPPRFSGLQFPNYSSELNVNALELDDSALYLCASSLGTSGGAETQYFGPGTRLLVL.